This entry lists 14 T cell receptor beta chains sequenced from one sample in a study of cytomegalovirus exposure and HLA in healthy donors. The PCR used 60 Vbeta and 13 Jbeta primers. Produced via immunoSEQ multiplex PCR; TCRdb's table is partial and in-frame only. The top ten clones hold 3.8% of a sample with under 250,000 clones, approximately 82% of them seen once. Sequences were obtained from PBMCs. The receptor set was obtained from a male donor in good health and CMV-seronegative.

This chain links TRBV19 with TRBJ2-7; perhaps TRBD1 as D (5 bases). The V and J ends lost 5 bases and 2 bases respectively, with 19 bases between them. In germline, CDR1 is LNHDA, CDR2 SQIVND (reference sequence). This CDR3 spans 16 amino acids. Here the CDR3 DNA reads TGTGCCAGTAGTCCTAAATGGACAACTCACACCTACGAGCAGTACTTC. Protein: CASSPKWTTHTYEQYF.

The chain recombines TRBV5-5 with TRBJ1-1, with TRBD1 matching over 8 bases. The V gene end was trimmed by 4 bases and the J gene end by 1 base; junction bases not matched to a gene: 3. The CDR3 consists of 14 residues. The germline V gene encodes CDR1 SGHKS and CDR2 YYEKEE (reference sequence). DNA for the CDR3: TGTGCCAGCAGCCATGGACAGGGGAACACTGAAGCTTTCTTT. It encodes CASSHGQGNTEAFF.

V gene TRBV9 combines with J gene TRBJ1-2; D is perhaps TRBD1 (5 bases). Germline V CDR1 and CDR2: SGDLS, YYNGEE. The CDR3 is made up of 15 amino acids. V dropped 0 bases and J dropped 5 bases, with 14 bases sitting between them. The CDR3 region is CASSVEGNAAYGYTF. The CDR3 DNA reads TGTGCCAGCAGCGTAGAGGGGAACGCGGCTTATGGCTACACCTTC.

Only a few counts were recorded for this clone. J is TRBJ2-7 and V is TRBV28, with TRBD1 matching over 8 bases. This CDR3 spans 14 amino acids. The germline V gene has CDR1 MDHEN and CDR2 SYDVKM. V was pared by 3 bases and J by 6 bases, with 7 bases of the junction left unmatched. CDR3 protein: CASSLTGDPSEQYF. The CDR3 DNA follows: TGTGCCAGCAGTTTGACAGGGGACCCGAGCGAGCAGTACTTC.

The rearrangement joins TRBV29-1 to TRBJ2-3, with no clear D. CDR1 SQVTM and CDR2 ANQGSEA come from the germline V gene. The CDR3 runs 13 residues. V was clipped by 4 bases and J by 2 bases, with 10 bases between them. CDR3 protein: CSVGAVVTDTQYF. CDR3 bases: TGCAGCGTTGGCGCGGTTGTCACAGATACGCAGTATTTT.

This clone was seen more than once but under ten times. This chain connects TRBV7-7 to TRBJ2-5; D is possibly TRBD2 (6 bases). CDR3 length: 15 amino acids. In germline, CDR1 is SSHAT, CDR2 FNYEAQ (reference sequence). V gave up 5 bases and J gave up 2 bases, with 15 bases separating them. The CDR3 DNA follows: TGTGCCAGCAGCCTCAGTGGGGCGGGACAAGAGACCCAGTACTTC. Its protein is CASSLSGAGQETQYF.

This rearrangement joins TRBV5-1 to TRBJ2-2; 10 nucleotides agree with TRBD2. There are 15 residues in the CDR3. Germline CDR1 and CDR2: SGHRS and YFSETQ. The V and J ends lost 5 bases and 7 bases, in that order; junction bases with no gene match: 8. CDR3 coding DNA: TGCGCCAGCAGAAGAGCGGGAGGGCCAATCGGGGAGCTGTTTTTT. The encoded protein is CASRRAGGPIGELFF.

The chain links TRBV2 to TRBJ2-5; TRBD2 aligns across 10 bases. CDR3 size: 15 residues. Germline CDR1 reads SNHLY; CDR2 reads FYNNEI. Trimming at V came to 7 bases and at J to 2 bases, leaving 7 bases not matched to a gene. CDR3 residues: CASNRIAGGQETQYF. The CDR3 DNA sequence: TGTGCCAGCAATCGGATAGCGGGAGGACAAGAGACCCAGTACTTC.

The J gene is TRBJ1-3, the V gene TRBV7-3; 11 positions agree with TRBD1. Trimming cost V 5 bases and J 8 bases; bases outside gene matches: 8. The CDR3 covers 15 residues. Germline assignment: CDR1 SGHTA and CDR2 FQGTGA. CDR3 sequence reads: CASSPGQGASDTIYF. In DNA form, the CDR3 reads TGTGCCAGCAGCCCAGGACAGGGGGCGTCGGACACCATATATTTT.

This clone has a handful of counts. This chain uses TRBV4-1 with TRBJ1-4, with 7 bases matching TRBD1. The CDR3 runs 15 residues. In germline, CDR1 is MGHRA, CDR2 YSYEKL. Trimming took 3 bases from V and 3 from J; bases not matched to a gene: 4. The chain's CDR3 is CASSQTGTANEKLFF. CDR3 in DNA: TGCGCCAGCAGCCAGACCGGGACAGCTAATGAAAAACTGTTTTTT.

The chain uses TRBV19 and TRBJ2-2; D gene unclear. CDR1 and CDR2 (germline): LNHDA, SQIVND (reference sequence). Trimming removed 7 bases at V and 6 bases at J, with 12 bases between. The CDR3 totals 13 residues. In DNA form, the CDR3 reads TGTGCCAGTACACCAGGAAGGCCCGGGGAGCTGTTTTTT. Translation: CASTPGRPGELFF.

This clone was recorded a few times. The chain uses TRBV7-9 and TRBJ1-3; TRBD1 aligns across 7 bases. With 1 base clipped from V and 9 bases from J, the junction kept 15 bases outside the gene matches. Germline CDR1 SEHNR, CDR2 FQNEAQ (reference sequence). This CDR3 contains 17 residues. CDR3 protein: CASSLGRDRRLPGTIYF. The CDR3 region has the DNA TGTGCCAGCAGCTTAGGCCGGGACAGACGTCTGCCGGGCACCATATATTTT.

The CDR3 protein is CASSIEGRMPAGEKLFF. As DNA, the CDR3 is TGTGCCAGTAGTATAGAGGGCCGAATGCCGGCAGGTGAAAAACTGTTTTTT. This chain links TRBV19 with TRBJ1-4; D is unresolved. This CDR3 contains 17 residues. The V gene lost 0 bases and the J gene lost 7 bases, with 18 bases spanning the gap. CDR1 and CDR2 from the germline V gene are LNHDA and SQIVND (reference sequence).

This chain links TRBV10-3 with TRBJ2-5; 12 bases align to TRBD2. The CDR3 has 13 amino acids. Germline CDR1 ENHRY, CDR2 SYGVKD. With V trimmed by 10 bases and J by 5 bases, 5 bases remained unmatched. The CDR3 spells CATGLAGSETQYF. The CDR3 coding sequence is TGTGCCACAGGACTAGCGGGGAGTGAGACCCAGTACTTC.